The 10 T cell receptor beta chains below come from one sample, sequenced in a study of T cells in Graves' hyperthyroidism and ophthalmopathy. TCR beta CDR3 regions were amplified from RNA transcripts. The primer set for the first-round RT-PCR of the TCR CDR3 was HTBI. TCRdb re-derived calls from the multiplex PCR reads in MiXCR, one entry per CDR3 protein. The sample has under 350,000 distinct CDR3 sequences, 25% to 30% seen once. Sequenced: blood. Receptors were obtained from a man in his forties or fifties with Graves' hyperthyroidism that later progressed to Graves' ophthalmopathy.

The V and J genes are TRBV7-8 and TRBJ1-1; unclear D gene. The V gene lost 5 bases and the J gene lost 3 bases, with 10 bases spanning the gap. Germline values: CDR1 SGHVS, CDR2 FQNEAQ. This CDR3 region has 13 residues. This CDR3 is CASSPTMHTEAFF. The CDR3 DNA follows: TGTGCCAGCAGCCCCACCATGCACACTGAAGCTTTCTTT. The variable domain in full, completed from reference TRBV7-8 and TRBJ1-1, reads GAGVSQSPRYKVAKRGQDVALRCDPISGHVSLFWYQQALGQGPEFLTYFQNEAQLDKSGLPSDRFFAERPEGSVSTLKIQRTQQEDSAVYLCASSPTMHTEAFFGQGTRLTVV.

This clonotype was seen only a few times. The gene calls are TRBV3-1 and TRBJ2-7, with D possibly matching TRBD1 (6 bases). Germline V gene data show CDR1 as LGHDT and CDR2 as YNNKEL (reference sequence). This CDR3 is built from 13 residues. Trimming removed 4 bases from V and 6 bases from J, with 13 bases in between. DNA of the CDR3: TGTGCCAGCAGCCCCATCAGGGGTTCCGAGCAGTACTTC. It is translated as CASSPIRGSEQYF.

This clonotype was recorded once. The V gene is TRBV28, the J gene TRBJ2-7, with D possibly being TRBD1 (6 bases). CDR1 and CDR2 from the germline V gene are MDHEN and SYDVKM. The CDR3 has 18 residues. Trimming took 4 bases from V and 2 from J, leaving 24 bases between them. The CDR3 DNA follows: TGTGCCAGCAGTTCCAGACAGGCCCGTCCCCGATTCCCCTACGAGCAGTACTTC. Translated, it gives CASSSRQARPRFPYEQYF.

The J gene is TRBJ2-5, the V gene TRBV28; D may be TRBD1 (5 bases). Trimming shortened V by 4 bases and J by 5 bases, and 14 bases separated the two germline ends. This CDR3 is built from 14 residues. Per the germline V gene, CDR1 is MDHEN and CDR2 is SYDVKM. The CDR3 DNA reads TGTGCCAGCAGTTCCAGGGTACCTGGGGAGACCCAGTACTTC. This translates into CASSSRVPGETQYF.

For this clonotype: A junction end diverges from the germline sequence, so it may reflect a read error. The chain uses TRBV11-2 and TRBJ2-4; 11 bases are shared with TRBD2. CDR1 SGHAT and CDR2 FQNNGV come from the germline V gene. The CDR3 is 16 residues long. The CDR3 region has the DNA TGTGCCAGCAGCTCCACACTAGCGGGAGTAAAAAGCATTCAGTACTTC. Translation gives CASSSTLAGVKSIQYF.

This clonotype came up many times. The chain carries TRBV6-5 and TRBJ2-7; D assignment may be TRBD1 or TRBD2 (5 bases each). The CDR3 extends over 15 amino acids. Germline lookup yields CDR1 MNHEY and CDR2 SVGAGI. The V end was cut by 4 bases, the J end by 1 base, with 14 bases between. The CDR3 reads CASSSRDRLSYEQYF. The CDR3 DNA reads as TGTGCCAGCAGTTCCCGGGACCGATTATCCTACGAGCAGTACTTC.

The sample holds many counts of this clonotype. This rearrangement joins TRBV15 to TRBJ2-5; tentatively, D is TRBD1 (6 bases). CDR3 length equals 16 residues. Trimming left V 6 bases short and J 3 bases short, with 20 bases between. Per germline, CDR1 LNHNV and CDR2 YYDKDF (reference sequence). This CDR3 is CATSTDRTPREETQYF. In DNA, the CDR3 is TGTGCCACCAGTACCGACAGGACCCCAAGGGAAGAGACCCAGTACTTC.

In its sample, this clonotype was seen many times. The gene calls are TRBV5-1 and TRBJ2-7; the D is unclear. Between the trimmed V and J ends, which lost 1 base and 0 bases, there was a span of 8 bases. This CDR3 has 14 amino acids. The germline V gene encodes CDR1 SGHRS and CDR2 YFSETQ. As DNA, the CDR3 is TGCGCCAGCAGCTTGCCGGGTAACTCCTACGAGCAGTACTTC. This translates into CASSLPGNSYEQYF. The variable domain in full, completed from reference TRBV5-1 and TRBJ2-7, reads KAGVTQTPRYLIKTRGQQVTLSCSPISGHRSVSWYQQTPGQGLQFLFEYFSETQRNKGNFPGRFSGRQFSNSRSEMNVSTLELGDSALYLCASSLPGNSYEQYFGPGTRLTVT.

This clonotype was seen ten or more times. This chain links TRBV6-5 with TRBJ1-1; D perhaps matches TRBD1 (6 bases). CDR3 length: 14 residues. From germline, CDR1 is MNHEY and CDR2 SVGAGI. Between the trimmed V and J ends, which lost 7 bases and 0 bases, there was a span of 12 bases. CDR3 loop: CASKTGIMNTEAFF. The DNA of the CDR3 is TGTGCCAGCAAGACAGGCATAATGAACACTGAAGCTTTCTTT.

The genes are TRBV27 and TRBJ2-7; maybe TRBD1 (6 bases). Trimming stripped 3 bases from V and 5 bases from J, with 14 bases between. Germline V gives CDR1 MNHEY, CDR2 SMNVEV (reference sequence). The CDR3 spans 14 residues. DNA for the CDR3: TGTGCCAGCAGTTTGACGAGGGGGACGAACGAGCAGTACTTC. Translation: CASSLTRGTNEQYF.